This T cell receptor (beta chain) is from a study of shared clonotypes between healthy human individuals. Data came from immunoSEQ multiplex PCR; TCRdb stores just in-frame clones and leaves some out. The sample carries around 2,000,000 clones, roughly 95% recorded once. Germline V gene data show CDR1 as SQVTM and CDR2 as ANQGSEA. Losses at the gene ends were 7 bases for V and 5 bases for J; bases not matched to a gene: 6. The CDR3 covers 13 residues. Sequenced input: naive CD4+ T cells sorted from blood. The subset here: CD45RA+ positively selected. The rearrangement links TRBV29-1 to TRBJ1-1, with 11 nucleotides matching TRBD1. The receptor's source is a man aged 18-30 years in good health. CDR3 sequence: CSAGQGAVTEAFF. For the CDR3, the DNA is TGCAGCGCCGGACAGGGGGCCGTTACTGAAGCTTTCTTT.